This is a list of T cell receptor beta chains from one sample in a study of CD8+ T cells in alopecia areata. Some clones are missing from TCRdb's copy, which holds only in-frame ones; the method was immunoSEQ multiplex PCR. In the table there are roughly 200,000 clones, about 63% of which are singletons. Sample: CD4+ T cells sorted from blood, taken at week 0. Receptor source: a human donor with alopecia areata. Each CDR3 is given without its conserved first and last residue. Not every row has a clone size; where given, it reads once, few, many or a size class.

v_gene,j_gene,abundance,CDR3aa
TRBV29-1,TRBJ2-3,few,SVTAGGTDTQY
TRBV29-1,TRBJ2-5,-,SVEGRRQETQY
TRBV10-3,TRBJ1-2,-,AIASEGSANYGYT
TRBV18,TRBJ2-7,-,ASSPIRGYEQY
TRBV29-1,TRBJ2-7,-,SVIGSYYEQY
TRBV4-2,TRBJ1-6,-,ASSNILIGTVNSPLH
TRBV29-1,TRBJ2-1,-,SVVPGDEVGEQF
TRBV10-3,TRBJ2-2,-,AISEPTGAVTGELF
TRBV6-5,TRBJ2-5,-,ATKSWGDQETQY
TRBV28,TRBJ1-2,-,ASSFLGKEHGYT
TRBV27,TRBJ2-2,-,ASSPGQGFTGELF
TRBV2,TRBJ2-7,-,ASSESGGEQY
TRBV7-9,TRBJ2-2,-,ASSQPYTGELF
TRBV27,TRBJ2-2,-,ASSLGETGELF
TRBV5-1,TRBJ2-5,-,ASSPGQLVETQY
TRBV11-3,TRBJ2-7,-,ASSSRGAEEQY
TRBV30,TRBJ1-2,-,AWGAWPNHYGYT
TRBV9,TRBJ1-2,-,ASSFSTGEDGYT
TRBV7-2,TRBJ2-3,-,ASSSRLASTDTQY
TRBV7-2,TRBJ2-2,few,ASSLVGYSNTGELF
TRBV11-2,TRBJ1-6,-,ASSLEYYGHSPLH
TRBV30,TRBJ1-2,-,AWSVLTPPRGYT
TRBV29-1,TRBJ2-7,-,SAAGGHMDEQY
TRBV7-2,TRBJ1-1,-,ASSGNTEAF
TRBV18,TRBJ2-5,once,ASSQGGDQETQY
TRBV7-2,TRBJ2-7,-,ASSPATTYEQY
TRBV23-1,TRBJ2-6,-,ASNTRIRDSLSGANVLT
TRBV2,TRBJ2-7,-,ASSEPGGDEQY
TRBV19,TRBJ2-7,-,ASSNSYEQY
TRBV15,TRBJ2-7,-,ATSRRGTDNHEQY
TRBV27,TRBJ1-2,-,ASSFSGQAGYT
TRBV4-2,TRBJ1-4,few,ASSQDGFSSEKLF
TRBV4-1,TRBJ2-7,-,ASSQALGGYEQY
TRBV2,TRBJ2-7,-,ASSERSDSAYEQY
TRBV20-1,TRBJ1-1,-,SAREHEAF
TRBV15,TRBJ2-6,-,ATSRDPGRQGANVLT
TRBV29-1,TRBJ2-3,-,SVPKGGSTDTQY
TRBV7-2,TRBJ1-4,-,ASSSGTGHEKLF
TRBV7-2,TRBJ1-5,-,ASRAGTSNQPQH
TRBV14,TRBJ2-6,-,ASSQGSAGANVLT